These T cell receptor beta chains were read from a single sample in a study of blood T cell repertoires in COVID-19. Measured with immunoSEQ multiplex PCR; TCRdb has only the in-frame clones, and not every one. In the table there are some 700,000 clones, 70% to 90% of which are singletons. Sample: peripheral blood. These receptors were obtained from a young woman with acute or convalescent COVID-19. Both conserved end residues are part of each CDR3. D genes are given only for firm matches. Clone size appears in some rows only: once, few, many, or a class for an expanded clone.

TRBV7-9	TRBJ2-2	.	.	CASSSTGTGELFF	TGTGCCAGCAGCTCTACAGGAACCGGGGAGCTGTTTTTT
TRBV18	TRBJ1-1	.	.	CASSPQQNTEAFF	TGTGCCAGCTCACCCCAACAGAACACTGAAGCTTTCTTT
TRBV3-1/TRBV3-2	TRBJ1-2	TRBD1	.	CASSPWTGDYTF	TGTGCCAGCAGCCCCTGGACAGGGGACTACACCTTC
TRBV6-4	TRBJ2-1	TRBD2	.	CASSDSAGGLNEQFF	TGTGCCAGCAGTGACTCAGCGGGGGGCCTAAATGAGCAGTTCTTC
TRBV7-2	TRBJ2-1	.	.	CASSGRGMRYNEQFF	TGTGCCAGCAGTGGCAGGGGAATGAGGTACAATGAGCAGTTCTTC
TRBV5-5	TRBJ1-1	TRBD1	.	CASRGQDLNTEAFF	TGTGCCAGCAGGGGACAGGATTTGAACACTGAAGCTTTCTTT
TRBV15	TRBJ1-2	.	.	CATSGGINYGYTF	TGTGCCACCAGCGGTGGCATTAACTATGGCTACACCTTC
TRBV7-8	TRBJ2-7	.	.	CASSLLTVVTTSYEQYF	TGTGCCAGCAGCTTACTGACGGTCGTTACTACCTCCTACGAGCAGTACTTC
TRBV7-2	TRBJ1-2	TRBD1	few	CASNAGGAGDGYTF	TGTGCCAGCAACGCAGGGGGCGCGGGGGATGGCTACACCTTC
TRBV4-2	TRBJ2-5	TRBD2	.	CASSQGGASGGFETQYF	TGTGCCAGCAGCCAAGGAGGGGCTAGCGGGGGTTTCGAGACCCAGTACTTC
TRBV6-6	TRBJ1-2	.	.	CASSYEAGHRGAGYTF	TGTGCCAGCAGTTACGAGGCCGGGCACCGCGGGGCTGGCTACACCTTC
TRBV18	TRBJ1-2	.	.	CASSPTRDGGYTF	TGTGCCAGCTCTCCCACCAGGGATGGTGGCTACACCTTC
TRBV9	TRBJ2-2	TRBD1	.	CASSVDGTGVTGELFF	TGTGCCAGCAGCGTAGACGGGACAGGGGTCACCGGGGAGCTGTTTTTT
TRBV14	TRBJ2-3	.	.	CASSVGGVADTQYF	TGTGCCAGCAGCGTAGGGGGAGTTGCAGATACGCAGTATTTT
TRBV27	TRBJ2-5	.	.	CASSLSRPTGETQYF	TGTGCCAGCAGTTTATCGAGGCCCACTGGGGAGACCCAGTACTTC
TRBV11-3	TRBJ1-3	.	.	CASSLDSLSGNTIYF	TGTGCCAGCAGCCTCGACAGCCTCTCTGGAAACACCATATATTTT
TRBV9	TRBJ2-7	.	.	CASIPLPVPSYEQYF	TGTGCCAGCATCCCTCTCCCGGTCCCTTCCTACGAGCAGTACTTC
TRBV12-3/TRBV12-4	TRBJ2-7	.	.	CASTTDSFRQYF	TGTGCCAGCACCACGGACAGCTTTAGGCAGTACTTC
TRBV6-4	TRBJ1-2	.	.	CAGSRGASHYGYTF	TGTGCCGGATCCCGGGGGGCTAGTCACTATGGCTACACCTTC
TRBV5-6	TRBJ1-2	.	.	CASSFRTVTYGYTF	TGTGCCAGCAGCTTTAGGACAGTAACCTATGGCTACACCTTC
TRBV30	TRBJ2-2	.	.	CAWSVPRAGGGELFF	TGTGCCTGGAGTGTACCCAGGGCCGGTGGCGGGGAGCTGTTTTTT
TRBV6-2/TRBV6-3	TRBJ2-7	.	once	CASSYSIRAYRNF	TGTGCCAGCAGTTACTCGATAAGGGCCTACAGGAACTTC
TRBV6-5	TRBJ1-2	.	few	CASYGVGYTF	TGTGCCAGCTATGGAGTTGGCTACACCTTC
TRBV7-9	TRBJ1-2	.	.	CASSPYLESHGYTF	TGTGCCAGCAGCCCTTATTTAGAATCCCATGGCTACACCTTC
TRBV7-2	TRBJ1-1	.	.	CASSPDTIAEAFF	TGTGCCAGCAGCCCAGACACCATCGCTGAAGCTTTCTTT
TRBV7-2	TRBJ1-5	TRBD1	.	CASSVRTGGWGQPQHF	TGTGCCAGCAGCGTTCGGACAGGGGGGTGGGGTCAGCCCCAGCATTTT
TRBV7-3	TRBJ1-2	TRBD1	.	CASSPDRGYGYTF	TGTGCCAGCAGCCCGGACAGGGGCTATGGCTACACCTTC
TRBV12-3/TRBV12-4	TRBJ1-2	.	.	CASREGHYGYTF	TGTGCCAGCAGGGAGGGCCACTATGGCTACACCTTC
TRBV9	TRBJ2-1	.	.	CASTRRASGGHEQFF	TGTGCCAGTACCCGTAGGGCTTCGGGGGGCCATGAGCAGTTCTTC
TRBV6-4	TRBJ1-5	.	.	CASIGEGVGCSNQPQHF	TGTGCCAGCATCGGTGAGGGGGTAGGGTGTAGCAATCAGCCCCAGCATTTT
TRBV9	TRBJ2-1	TRBD2	once	CASSVAGGPSSYEQFF	TGTGCCAGCAGCGTAGCGGGGGGGCCGAGTTCCTATGAGCAGTTCTTC
TRBV6-6	TRBJ1-2	.	.	CAVKGYGYTF	TGTGCCGTTAAGGGGTATGGCTACACCTTC
TRBV29-1	TRBJ2-3	.	.	CSVRGGPDTQYF	TGCAGCGTTAGGGGGGGGCCAGATACGCAGTATTTT
TRBV7-8	TRBJ1-2	TRBD1	.	CASSLGTGANYGYTF	TGTGCCAGCAGCTTAGGGACAGGGGCTAACTATGGCTACACCTTC
TRBV27	TRBJ1-5	TRBD1	.	CASSPGTVHQPQHF	TGTGCCAGCAGCCCCGGGACAGTTCATCAGCCCCAGCATTTT
TRBV28	TRBJ1-5	.	.	CASSFRSGVIQPQHF	TGTGCCAGCAGTTTCAGGTCAGGGGTCATTCAGCCCCAGCATTTT
TRBV4-1	TRBJ1-3	.	.	CASSQDRGNTGNTIYF	TGCGCCAGCAGCCAAGATCGGGGGAATACTGGAAACACCATATATTTT
TRBV7-9	TRBJ1-6	.	.	CASRSPTGSPLHF	TGTGCCAGCAGGTCCCCTACTGGTTCACCCCTCCACTTT
TRBV13	TRBJ2-3	.	.	CASSSVDFTSTDTQYF	TGTGCCAGCAGCTCCGTTGACTTTACTAGCACAGATACGCAGTATTTT
TRBV6-5	TRBJ1-2	TRBD1	.	CATGGQGGWGYTF	TGTGCCACCGGGGGACAGGGGGGATGGGGCTACACCTTC
TRBV19	TRBJ1-2	.	few	CASSIGYYNYGYTF	TGTGCCAGTAGTATTGGGTACTACAACTATGGCTACACCTTC
TRBV9	TRBJ2-6	.	.	CASSVERYSGANVLTF	TGTGCCAGCAGCGTAGAGAGATACTCTGGGGCCAACGTCCTGACTTTC
TRBV3-1/TRBV3-2	TRBJ1-1	TRBD1	.	CASSQVLGNWTGAIHEPNTEAFF	TGTGCCAGCAGCCAAGTATTGGGCAATTGGACAGGAGCTATACATGAACCCAACACTGAAGCTTTCTTT
TRBV4-3	TRBJ1-2	.	.	CASSQGVLSAYGYTF	TGCGCCAGCAGCCAAGGGGTGCTATCAGCGTATGGCTACACCTTC
TRBV11-3	TRBJ2-7	.	.	CASSSLEEGTYEQYF	TGTGCCAGCAGCTCCCTAGAGGAGGGAACCTACGAGCAGTACTTC
TRBV7-8	TRBJ2-2	.	.	CASSPVGVPNTGELFF	TGTGCCAGCAGCCCCGTCGGGGTCCCAAACACCGGGGAGCTGTTTTTT
TRBV18	TRBJ1-2	TRBD1	.	CASSSFTGTGGHTF	TGTGCCAGCTCATCCTTTACCGGAACAGGGGGCCACACCTTC
TRBV28	TRBJ1-1	.	.	CASSFSRQNTEAFF	TGTGCCAGCAGTTTCAGTAGACAGAACACTGAAGCTTTCTTT
TRBV19	TRBJ2-7	TRBD1	.	CASSNYGQGRSYEQYF	TGTGCCAGTAGTAACTACGGACAGGGCCGATCATACGAGCAGTACTTC
TRBV5-5	TRBJ1-3	.	.	CASSFPAGNTIYF	TGTGCCAGCAGCTTCCCCGCTGGAAACACCATATATTTT
TRBV24-1	TRBJ2-2	.	.	CATSARGTGELFF	TGTGCCACCAGTGCCAGGGGCACCGGGGAGCTGTTTTTT
TRBV5-1	TRBJ2-1	.	.	CASSFMVPGEQFF	TGCGCCAGCAGCTTCATGGTCCCAGGGGAGCAGTTCTTC
TRBV12-5	TRBJ1-5	.	.	CASGLAENQPQHF	TGTGCTAGTGGTTTGGCGGAGAATCAGCCCCAGCATTTT
TRBV15	TRBJ2-3	TRBD2	once	CATSRDRALAGSDTQYF	TGTGCCACCAGCAGAGATCGTGCCCTAGCGGGATCAGATACGCAGTATTTT
TRBV18	TRBJ1-5	.	.	CASSPFHSDSLNQPQHF	TGTGCCAGCTCACCATTCCATTCCGACAGTTTAAATCAGCCCCAGCATTTT